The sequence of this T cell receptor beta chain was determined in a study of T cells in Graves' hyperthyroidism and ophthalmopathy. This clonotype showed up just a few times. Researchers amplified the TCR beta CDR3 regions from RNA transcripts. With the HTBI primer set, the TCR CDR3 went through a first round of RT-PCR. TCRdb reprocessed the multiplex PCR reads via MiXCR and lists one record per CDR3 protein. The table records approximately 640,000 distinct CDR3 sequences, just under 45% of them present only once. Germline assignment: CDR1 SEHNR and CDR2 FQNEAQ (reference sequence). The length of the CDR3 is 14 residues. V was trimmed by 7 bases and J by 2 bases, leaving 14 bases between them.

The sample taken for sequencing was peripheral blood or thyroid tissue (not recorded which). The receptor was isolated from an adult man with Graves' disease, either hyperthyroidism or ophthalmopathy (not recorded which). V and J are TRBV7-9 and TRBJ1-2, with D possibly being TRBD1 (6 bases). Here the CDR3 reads CASTPPDRNYGYTF. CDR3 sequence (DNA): TGTGCCAGCACCCCCCCGGACAGAAACTATGGCTACACCTTC. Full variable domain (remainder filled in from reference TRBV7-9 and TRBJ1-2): DTGVSQNPRHKITKRGQNVTFRCDPISEHNRLYWYRQTLGQGPEFLTYFQNEAQLEKSRLLSDRFSAERPKGSFSTLEIQRTEQGDSAMYLCASTPPDRNYGYTFGSGTRLTVV.